A selection of T cell receptor beta chains follows, all from one sample in a study of blood T cell repertoires in COVID-19. This table comes from immunoSEQ multiplex PCR, and its TCRdb copy is limited to in-frame clones, with some not included. The sample lists roughly 50,000 clones; approximately 80% were seen once. The sequenced material came from peripheral blood. The receptors were sampled from a human donor with active or convalescent COVID-19. The donor label of this sample is uncertain. The CDR3 runs from the conserved cysteine through the conserved F or W. The D gene is left open where the match is weak. Clone size is stated in some rows and not others, as once, few, many or a class when expanded.

NA	TRBV11-2	TRBJ2-1	NA	TGTGCCAGCAGCACCCAGACTAGGGGTCCGCAGTTCTTC	CASSTQTRGPQFF
NA	TRBV6-5	TRBJ2-7	NA	TGTGCCAGCAGTTCAGGGTACGATGCAGCCGACGAGCAGTACTTC	CASSSGYDAADEQYF
NA	TRBV4-2	TRBJ2-7	NA	TGTGCCAGCAGCCCCGACTATCAGTTGACCTACGAGCAGTACTTC	CASSPDYQLTYEQYF
NA	TRBV14	TRBJ2-5	few	TGTGCCAGCAGCCAAGGTGGGGCCCAAGAGACCCAGTACTTC	CASSQGGAQETQYF
NA	TRBV9	TRBJ2-7	NA	TGTGCCAGCAGCGTAGGTGCCGGAGGGGACCTTAGGGAGCAGTACTTC	CASSVGAGGDLREQYF
TRBD1	TRBV6-2/TRBV6-3	TRBJ1-5	NA	TGTGCCAGCAGCCAGACAGGGGGCCGGCAGCCCCAGCATTTT	CASSQTGGRQPQHF
NA	TRBV19	TRBJ2-7	few	TGTGCTACCGGACACTCCTACGAGCAGTACTTC	CATGHSYEQYF
TRBD2	TRBV18	TRBJ2-3	NA	TGTGCCAGCTCACCTACTGACACGACTAGCGGGAGTATACATACGCAGTATTTT	CASSPTDTTSGSIHTQYF
TRBD1	TRBV9	TRBJ1-3	NA	TGTGCCAGCGAGGGGACAGGCCCCTTGGGGTCTGGAAACACCATATATTTT	CASEGTGPLGSGNTIYF
TRBD1	TRBV5-8	TRBJ1-2	NA	TGTGCCAGCAGCTTGGACAGGGGGAGTTTTCACTATGGCTACACCTTC	CASSLDRGSFHYGYTF
NA	TRBV27	TRBJ2-7	NA	TGTGCCAGCAGTTTGACACCCATCTACGAGCAGTACTTC	CASSLTPIYEQYF
TRBD1	TRBV2	TRBJ1-2	NA	TGTGCCAGCAGTGAAGCCGGGACAGGGACGCTAATTAACTATGGCTACACCTTC	CASSEAGTGTLINYGYTF
TRBD2	TRBV9	TRBJ2-7	few	TGTGCCAGCAGCGCTAGCGGGAGGAGGTACGAGCAGTACTTC	CASSASGRRYEQYF
NA	TRBV5-6	TRBJ1-5	NA	TGTGCCAGCAGCTTCCAGGGAGGAGGGCACAATCAGCCCCAGCATTTT	CASSFQGGGHNQPQHF
TRBD2	TRBV27	TRBJ2-7	few	TGTGCCAGCACCCCGGCGGGGGGTAGCTCCTACGAGCAGTACTTC	CASTPAGGSSYEQYF
TRBD1	TRBV28	TRBJ2-1	NA	TGTGCCAGCAGCTCAGGGGGCCGCTCCTACAATGAGCAGTTCTTC	CASSSGGRSYNEQFF
TRBD1	TRBV30	TRBJ2-3	NA	TGTGCCTGGAGTAGAGGTCAGACAGGGGCCACAGATACGCAGTATTTT	CAWSRGQTGATDTQYF
NA	TRBV9	TRBJ2-3	NA	TGTGCCAGCAGCGTAGCTAACCCCGGACTTAACACAGATACGCAGTATTTT	CASSVANPGLNTDTQYF
NA	TRBV7-2	TRBJ2-7	NA	TGTGCCAGCAGCATCGCAGGTTCCCCCTACGAGCAGTACTTC	CASSIAGSPYEQYF
NA	TRBV5-1	TRBJ2-7	NA	TGCGCCAGCAGCGGGGGAAGGACAGAATCCTACGAGCAGTACTTC	CASSGGRTESYEQYF
TRBD2	TRBV29-1	TRBJ2-2	few	TGCAGCACTCGGACTAGCGAGAACACCGGGGAGCTGTTTTTT	CSTRTSENTGELFF
TRBD2	TRBV7-7	TRBJ2-1	NA	TGTGCTAGCAGCCTCCGACTAGCGGGGCCCCAAAGCTCCTACAATGAGCAGTTCTTC	CASSLRLAGPQSSYNEQFF
NA	TRBV7-2	TRBJ1-4	NA	TGTGCCAGCAACCCTGGGGGGGGCGAAAAACTGTTTTTT	CASNPGGGEKLFF
NA	TRBV27	TRBJ1-2	NA	TGTGCCAGCAGTCCACAGGGAAACTATGGCTACACCTTC	CASSPQGNYGYTF
NA	TRBV6-2/TRBV6-3	TRBJ2-1	once	TGTGCCAGCAGTTATGTCCTGGGACTGGCTTTTGATAAGGGGCAGTTCTTC	CASSYVLGLAFDKGQFF
NA	TRBV12-3/TRBV12-4	TRBJ1-5	NA	TGTGCCAGCAGGAGGGAGAGGAATCAGCCCCAGCATTTT	CASRRERNQPQHF
NA	TRBV5-1	TRBJ2-1	NA	TGCGCCAGCAGCACCGTCCGGGGAGTCAATGAGCAGTTCTTC	CASSTVRGVNEQFF
NA	TRBV5-1	TRBJ1-1	NA	NA	CASSFGAGTGTFF
TRBD1	TRBV19	TRBJ2-5	NA	TGTGCCAGTAGTAACCCCACAGGGGGAGAGACCCAGTACTTC	CASSNPTGGETQYF
TRBD1	TRBV5-1	TRBJ1-4	NA	TGCGCCAGCAGCCAGGGACAGGGAGAAAAACTGTTTTTT	CASSQGQGEKLFF
NA	TRBV30	TRBJ1-1	NA	TGTGCCTGGAGTGTACTGATGAAGAACACTGAAGCTTTCTTT	CAWSVLMKNTEAFF
NA	TRBV18	TRBJ1-6	once	TGTGCCAGCTCATTCCAGGGAGGGGATTCACCCCTCCACTTT	CASSFQGGDSPLHF
TRBD2	TRBV6-1	TRBJ2-1	NA	TGTGCCAGCAGTGATAGATGGACTAGCGGCTCTCTCTACAATGAGCAGTTCTTC	CASSDRWTSGSLYNEQFF
TRBD1	TRBV5-1	TRBJ2-7	few	TGCGCCAGTCAGGGACAGGCCCAAAACTCCTACGAGCAGTACTTC	CASQGQAQNSYEQYF
TRBD2	TRBV7-2	TRBJ2-5	NA	TGTGCCAGCAGCTTAGCCCCCCTCGGAGGTTCGGGAGGACCCCAAGAGACCCAGTACTTC	CASSLAPLGGSGGPQETQYF
TRBD2	TRBV25-1	TRBJ2-3	once	TGTGCCAGCAGTGTTCGCCTAGCGGGGGCAGATACGCAGTATTTT	CASSVRLAGADTQYF
TRBD1	TRBV7-2	TRBJ1-6	few	TGTGCCAGCAGCCCCGGACAGGGGAGATATAATTCACCCCTCCACTTT	CASSPGQGRYNSPLHF
NA	TRBV5-6	TRBJ1-1	NA	TGTGCCAGCAGCGGGACTCGAGGCACTGAAGCTTTCTTT	CASSGTRGTEAFF